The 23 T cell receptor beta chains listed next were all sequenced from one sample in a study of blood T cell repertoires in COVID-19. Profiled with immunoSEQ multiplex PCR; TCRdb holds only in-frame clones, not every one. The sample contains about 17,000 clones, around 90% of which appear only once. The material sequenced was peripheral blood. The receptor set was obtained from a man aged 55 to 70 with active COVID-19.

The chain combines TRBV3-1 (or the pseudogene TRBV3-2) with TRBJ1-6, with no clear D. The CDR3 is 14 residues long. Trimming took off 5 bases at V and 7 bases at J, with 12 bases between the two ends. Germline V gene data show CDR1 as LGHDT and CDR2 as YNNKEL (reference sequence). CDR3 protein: CASSSEGYNSPLHF. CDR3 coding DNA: TGTGCCAGCAGCTCGGAGGGCTACAATTCACCCCTCCACTTT.

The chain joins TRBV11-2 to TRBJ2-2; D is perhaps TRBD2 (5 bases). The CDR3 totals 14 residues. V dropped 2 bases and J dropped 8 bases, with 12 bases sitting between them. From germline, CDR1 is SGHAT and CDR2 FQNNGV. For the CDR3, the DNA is TGTGCCAGCAGCTTATGGACTGTCGAGGGGGAGCTGTTTTTT. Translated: CASSLWTVEGELFF.

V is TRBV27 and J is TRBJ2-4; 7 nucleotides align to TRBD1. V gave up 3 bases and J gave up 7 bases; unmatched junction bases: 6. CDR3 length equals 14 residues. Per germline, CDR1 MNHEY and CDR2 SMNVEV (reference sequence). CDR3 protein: CASSFDRVGNIQYF. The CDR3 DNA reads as TGTGCCAGCAGTTTTGACAGGGTTGGGAACATTCAGTACTTC.

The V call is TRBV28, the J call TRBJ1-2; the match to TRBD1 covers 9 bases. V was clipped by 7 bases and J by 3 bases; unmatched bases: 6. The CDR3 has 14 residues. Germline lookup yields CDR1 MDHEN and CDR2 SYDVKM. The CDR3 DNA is TGTGCCAGCAATTACGGACAGGGGTACTATGGCTACACCTTC. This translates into CASNYGQGYYGYTF.

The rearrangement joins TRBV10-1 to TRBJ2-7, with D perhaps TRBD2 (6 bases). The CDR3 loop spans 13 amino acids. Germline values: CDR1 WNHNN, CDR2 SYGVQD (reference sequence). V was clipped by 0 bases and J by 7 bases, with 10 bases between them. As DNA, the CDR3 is TGCGCCAGCAGTGAGTCGGGGAGGTTGGAGCAGTACGTC. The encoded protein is CASSESGRLEQYV.

The CDR3: CASSLVGGYTF. CDR3 sequence (DNA): TGTGCCAGCAGCTTGGTCGGTGGCTACACCTTC. The gene calls are TRBV5-4 and TRBJ1-2; no definite D call. The CDR3 runs 11 residues. V was cut by 0 bases and J by 7 bases, with 4 bases left in between. The germline gives CDR1 SGHNT, CDR2 YYREEE (reference sequence).

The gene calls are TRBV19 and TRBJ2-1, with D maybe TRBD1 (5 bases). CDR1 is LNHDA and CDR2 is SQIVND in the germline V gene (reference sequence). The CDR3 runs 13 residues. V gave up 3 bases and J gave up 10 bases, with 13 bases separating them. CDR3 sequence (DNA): TGTGCCAGTAGTATTGGGGCACTCGAGGAGCAGTTCTTC. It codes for CASSIGALEEQFF.

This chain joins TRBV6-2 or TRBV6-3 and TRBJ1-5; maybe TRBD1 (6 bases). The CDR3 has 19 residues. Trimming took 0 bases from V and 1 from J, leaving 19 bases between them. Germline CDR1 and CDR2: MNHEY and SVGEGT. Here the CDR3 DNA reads TGTGCCAGCAGTTACTCGATCGGGGGGCGAAAAAACAGCAATCAGCCCCAGCATTTT. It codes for CASSYSIGGRKNSNQPQHF.

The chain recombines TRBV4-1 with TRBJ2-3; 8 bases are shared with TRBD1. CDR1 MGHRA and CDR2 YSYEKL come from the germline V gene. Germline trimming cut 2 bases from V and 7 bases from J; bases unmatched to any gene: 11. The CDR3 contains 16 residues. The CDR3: CASSQTDRGTLNTQYF. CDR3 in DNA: TGCGCCAGCAGCCAAACCGACAGGGGAACCTTGAATACGCAGTATTTT.

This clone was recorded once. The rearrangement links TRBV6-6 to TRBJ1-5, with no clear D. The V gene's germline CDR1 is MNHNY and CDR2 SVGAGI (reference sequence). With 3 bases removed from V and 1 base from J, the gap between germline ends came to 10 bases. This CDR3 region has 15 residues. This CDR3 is CASSYYPGSNQPQHF. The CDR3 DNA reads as TGTGCCAGCAGTTATTACCCCGGGAGCAATCAGCCCCAGCATTTT.

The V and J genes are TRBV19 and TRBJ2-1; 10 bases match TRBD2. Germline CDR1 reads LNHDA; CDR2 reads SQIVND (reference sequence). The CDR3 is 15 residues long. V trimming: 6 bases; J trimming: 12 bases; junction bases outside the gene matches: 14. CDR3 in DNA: TGTGCCAGTAGCAGCGGGACTAGCGCCGGAGAGGGGCAGTTCTTC. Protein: CASSSGTSAGEGQFF.

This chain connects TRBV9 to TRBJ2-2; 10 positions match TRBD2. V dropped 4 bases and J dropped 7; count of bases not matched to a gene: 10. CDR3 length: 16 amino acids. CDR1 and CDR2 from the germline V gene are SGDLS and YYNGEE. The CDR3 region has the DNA TGTGCCAGCAGCCCCCTCGAGGTAGCGGGGGGCGGGGAGCTGTTTTTT. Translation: CASSPLEVAGGGELFF.

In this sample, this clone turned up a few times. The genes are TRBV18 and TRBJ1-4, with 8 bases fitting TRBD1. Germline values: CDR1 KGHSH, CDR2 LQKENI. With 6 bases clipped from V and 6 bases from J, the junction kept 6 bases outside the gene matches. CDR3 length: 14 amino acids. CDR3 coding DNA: TGTGCCAGCTCCCCGGGGACAGGAGATGAAAAACTGTTTTTT. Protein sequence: CASSPGTGDEKLFF.

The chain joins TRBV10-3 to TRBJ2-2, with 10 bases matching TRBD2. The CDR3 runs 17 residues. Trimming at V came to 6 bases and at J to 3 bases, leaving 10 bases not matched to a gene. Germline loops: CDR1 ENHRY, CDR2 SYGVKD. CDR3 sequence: CAIRELAGAPHTGELFF. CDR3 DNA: TGTGCCATCAGGGAGCTAGCGGGGGCCCCCCACACCGGGGAGCTGTTTTTT.

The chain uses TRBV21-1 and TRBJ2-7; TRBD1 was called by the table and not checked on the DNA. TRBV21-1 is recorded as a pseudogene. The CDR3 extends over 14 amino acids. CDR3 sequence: CASSSRTGPHEQYV. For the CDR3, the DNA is TGTGCCAGCAGCTCCCGAACAGGTCCCCACGAGCAGTACGTC.

The CDR3 sequence: CASVGGNQPQHF. The CDR3, as DNA: TGTGCCAGTGTGGGCGGCAATCAGCCCCAGCATTTT. The chain recombines TRBV19 with TRBJ1-5; D is undetermined. Germline CDR1 LNHDA, CDR2 SQIVND (reference sequence). This CDR3 is 12 amino acids long. Trimming took off 8 bases at V and 2 bases at J, with 7 bases between the two ends.

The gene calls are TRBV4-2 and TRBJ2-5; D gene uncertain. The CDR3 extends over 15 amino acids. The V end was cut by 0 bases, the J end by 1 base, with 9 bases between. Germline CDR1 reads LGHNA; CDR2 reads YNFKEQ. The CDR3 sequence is CASSQDRTTQETQYF. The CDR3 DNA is TGTGCCAGCAGCCAAGATCGTACTACCCAAGAGACCCAGTACTTC.

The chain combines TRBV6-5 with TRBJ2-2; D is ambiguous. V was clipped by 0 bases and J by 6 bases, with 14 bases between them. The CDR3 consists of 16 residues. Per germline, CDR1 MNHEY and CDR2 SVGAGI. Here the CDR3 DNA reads TGTGCCAGCAGTTACTCGGGCCCTTTCCTTTCCGGGGAGCTGTTTTTT. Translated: CASSYSGPFLSGELFF.

The DNA for the CDR3 is TGTGCCAGTAGTCGACGGGGGGGTAGCAATCAGCCCCAGCATTTT. As protein: CASSRRGGSNQPQHF. The V call is TRBV19, the J call TRBJ1-5, with D possibly being TRBD1 (5 bases). V lost 5 bases, J lost 0 bases, and 11 bases lay in between. This CDR3 comprises 15 residues. Germline values: CDR1 LNHDA, CDR2 SQIVND (reference sequence). Full variable domain (missing parts from reference TRBV19 and TRBJ1-5): DGGITQSPKYLFRKEGQNVTLSCEQNLNHDAMYWYRQDPGQGLRLIYYSQIVNDFQKGDIAEGYSVSREKKESFPLTVTSAQKNPTAFYLCASSRRGGSNQPQHFGDGTRLSIL.

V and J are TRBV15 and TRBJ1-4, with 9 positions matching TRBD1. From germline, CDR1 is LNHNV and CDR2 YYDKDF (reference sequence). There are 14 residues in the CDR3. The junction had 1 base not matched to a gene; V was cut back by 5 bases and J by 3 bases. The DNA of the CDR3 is TGTGCCACCAGCTGGACAGGGGCTAATGAAAAACTGTTTTTT. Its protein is CATSWTGANEKLFF.

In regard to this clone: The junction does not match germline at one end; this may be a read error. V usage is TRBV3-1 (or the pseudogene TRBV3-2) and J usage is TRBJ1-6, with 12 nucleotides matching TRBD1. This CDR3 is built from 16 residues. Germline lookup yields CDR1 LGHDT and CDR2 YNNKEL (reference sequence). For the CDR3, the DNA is TGTGCCAACAGCCGAAAAGGGACAGGGGGCATTTCACCCCTCCACTTT. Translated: CANSRKGTGGISPLHF.

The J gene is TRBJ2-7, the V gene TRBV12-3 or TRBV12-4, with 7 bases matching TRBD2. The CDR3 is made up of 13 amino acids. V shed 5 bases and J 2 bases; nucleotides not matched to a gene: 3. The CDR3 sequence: CASSPSGTYEQYF. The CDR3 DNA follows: TGTGCCAGCAGTCCGAGCGGGACCTACGAGCAGTACTTC.

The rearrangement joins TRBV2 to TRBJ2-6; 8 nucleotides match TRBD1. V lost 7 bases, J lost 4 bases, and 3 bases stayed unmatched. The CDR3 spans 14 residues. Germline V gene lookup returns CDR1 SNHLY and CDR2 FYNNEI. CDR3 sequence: CASMTGAGANVLTF. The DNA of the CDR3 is TGTGCCAGCATGACAGGGGCGGGGGCCAACGTCCTGACTTTC.